The sequence of this T cell receptor beta chain was determined in a study of T cell responses to AZD1222 COVID-19 vaccine. General study points: In a largely white British group with more females than males, clonal diversity was possibly underestimated. Regions 160-218 and 743-854 dominated among vaccine-associated CD4 TCRs spanning spike.

Concerning this clone itself: Antigen: not known.

TCRdb's copy holds only in-frame clones and misses some; the assay was immunoSEQ multiplex PCR. The sample holds 84,000 or so clones, around 90% seen once. This TCR came from an adult in good health. The sample here was peripheral blood, taken on day 0 of AZD1222 vaccination.

The DNA of the CDR3 is TGTGCCAGCAAGTTCAGGGGAGACTATGGCTACACCTTC. This gives the protein CASKFRGDYGYTF. V and J are TRBV2 and TRBJ1-2; D is possibly TRBD1 (6 bases). The germline gives CDR1 SNHLY, CDR2 FYNNEI. This CDR3 has 13 amino acids. V lost 7 bases and J lost 3, with 12 bases in between.